The 22 T cell receptor beta chains listed next were all sequenced from one sample in a study of shared clonotypes between healthy human individuals. Assay: immunoSEQ multiplex PCR; the TCRdb copy retains only in-frame clones and omits some. The data contain over a million clones, approximately 96% of them singletons. Sequencing was carried out using naive CD4+ T cells sorted from blood. Subset reported: CD45RA+ positively selected. These receptors came from a man aged 30-40 years in good health.

The chain carries TRBV6-6 and TRBJ2-1; 12 bases agree with TRBD1. The CDR3 is 14 amino acids. In germline, CDR1 is MNHNY, CDR2 SVGAGI (reference sequence). Trimming at V came to 8 bases and at J to 8 bases, leaving 7 bases not matched to a gene. CDR3 residues: CASWAGTGGYEQFF. CDR3 bases: TGTGCCAGCTGGGCTGGGACAGGGGGCTATGAGCAGTTCTTC.

The chain joins TRBV5-1 to TRBJ1-1; no firm D call. Germline CDR1 and CDR2: SGHRS and YFSETQ. V was pared by 4 bases and J by 1 base, with 8 bases between. CDR3 length equals 13 residues. The DNA of the CDR3 is TGCGCCAGCAGCCGAGACGGGAACACTGAAGCTTTCTTT. Protein: CASSRDGNTEAFF.

The chain uses TRBV2 and TRBJ1-1; D call uncertain. The germline CDR1 and CDR2 sequences are SNHLY and FYNNEI. The V gene lost 2 bases and the J gene lost 4 bases, with 8 bases spanning the gap. The CDR3 length is 13 residues. The CDR3 DNA sequence: TGTGCCAGCAGTGAATGGGTAGGCACTGAAGCTTTCTTT. Protein product: CASSEWVGTEAFF.

As for this clone: A junction boundary mismatches the germline segment, possibly from a read error. V and J are TRBV7-7 and TRBJ2-3; D is unclear. CDR3 length: 13 amino acids. From germline, CDR1 is SSHAT and CDR2 FNYEAQ (reference sequence). The chain's CDR3 is CASSLARLDTQYF. The DNA for the CDR3 is TGTGCTAGCAGCTTAGCACGGCTAGATACGCAGTATTTT.

As for this clone: This sample includes further DNA sequences coding for the same CDR3. The V call is TRBV2, the J call TRBJ1-3; 11 bases line up with TRBD1. The CDR3 is 15 amino acids. With 6 bases clipped from V and 3 bases from J, the junction kept 4 bases outside the gene matches. Germline assignment: CDR1 SNHLY and CDR2 FYNNEI. The CDR3 is CASSGQGARGNTIYF. As DNA, the CDR3 is TGTGCCAGCAGCGGACAGGGGGCACGTGGAAACACCATATATTTT.

On this clone: This specimen includes other DNA sequences encoding the same CDR3. V is TRBV9 and J is TRBJ2-1; no firm D call. V dropped 0 bases and J dropped 6 bases, with 7 bases sitting between them. The germline gives CDR1 SGDLS, CDR2 YYNGEE. The CDR3 contains 13 residues. CDR3 sequence (DNA): TGTGCCAGCAGCGTAGCGACTTCCAATGAGCAGTTCTTC. Translating gives CASSVATSNEQFF. The whole variable domain, filled in from reference TRBV9 and TRBJ2-1, reads DSGVTQTPKHLITATGQRVTLRCSPRSGDLSVYWYQQSLDQGLQFLIQYYNGEERAKGNILERFSAQQFPDLHSELNLSSLELGDSALYFCASSVATSNEQFFGPGTRLTVL.

The chain recombines TRBV27 with TRBJ2-3; 10 bases agree with TRBD2. This CDR3 is 15 amino acids long. Trimming removed 6 bases from V and 5 bases from J; junction bases left unmatched: 8. CDR1 is MNHEY and CDR2 is SMNVEV in the germline V gene (reference sequence). The DNA for the CDR3 is TGTGCCAGCAGGCAGAGCGGGAGGGGCGAAGATACGCAGTATTTT. Encoded protein: CASRQSGRGEDTQYF.

The V gene is TRBV28, the J gene TRBJ2-6, with 7 bases identical to TRBD1. The CDR3 runs 17 residues. The V gene's germline CDR1 is MDHEN and CDR2 SYDVKM. V was clipped by 6 bases and J by 4 bases; unmatched bases: 12. For the CDR3, the DNA is TGTGCCAGCAGCGTCGACAGGGCTGGCGTGGGGGCCAACGTCCTGACTTTC. Amino acids: CASSVDRAGVGANVLTF. Supplemented by reference TRBV28 and TRBJ2-6, the full variable domain reads DVKVTQSSRYLVKRTGEKVFLECVQDMDHENMFWYRQDPGLGLRLIYFSYDVKMKEKGDIPEGYSVSREKKERFSLILESASTNQTSMYLCASSVDRAGVGANVLTFGAGSRLTVL.

The chain carries TRBV6-5 and TRBJ2-1; D remains unclear. Per germline, CDR1 MNHEY and CDR2 SVGAGI. This CDR3 comprises 14 residues. V was clipped by 5 bases and J by 4 bases, with 12 bases between them. CDR3 loop: CASSQENWYNEQFF. CDR3 bases: TGTGCCAGCAGTCAAGAAAACTGGTACAATGAGCAGTTCTTC.

The chain is built from TRBV21-1 and TRBJ2-3; the tabulated D call, TRBD1, remains unverified against the DNA. TRBV21-1 is a known pseudogene. This CDR3 region has 17 residues. The CDR3 nucleotides are TGTGCCAGCAGCAAAGGAGGACAGGGGGGGAGCACAGATACGCAGTATTTT. It translates to CASSKGGQGGSTDTQYF.

This clone was seen just once. The rearrangement joins TRBV30 to TRBJ2-1, with 8 bases aligning to TRBD1. J was trimmed by 8 bases and V by 2 bases; bases with no gene match: 11. In germline, CDR1 is GTSNPN, CDR2 SVGIG (reference sequence). The CDR3 covers 15 residues. CDR3 nucleotides: TGTGCCTGGAGTAAAGGAGGACAGGGAGCACATGAGCAGTTCTTC. Translated: CAWSKGGQGAHEQFF.

The chain joins TRBV18 to TRBJ2-5; the D is unclear. The CDR3 has 13 residues. Between the trimmed V and J ends, which lost 3 bases and 5 bases, there was a span of 10 bases. The germline gives CDR1 KGHSH, CDR2 LQKENI. The CDR3 DNA follows: TGTGCCAGCTCACCCCTGGCCCCCGAGACCCAGTACTTC. Amino acid sequence: CASSPLAPETQYF.

The chain couples TRBV6-6 to TRBJ1-2; D is unclear. Germline V lookup: CDR1 MNHNY, CDR2 SVGAGI (reference sequence). The CDR3 runs to 13 residues. V lost 5 bases, J lost 3 bases, and 10 bases lay in between. The CDR3 DNA reads TGTGCCAGCAGTACTGAAGTCTACTATGGCTACACCTTC. Its translation is CASSTEVYYGYTF.

The chain carries TRBV5-8 and TRBJ1-5; no reliable D call. The germline CDR1 and CDR2 sequences are SGHTS and YDEGEE. V lost 0 bases, J lost 5 bases, and 9 bases lay in between. The CDR3 loop spans 14 amino acids. The CDR3 coding sequence is TGTGCCAGCAGCTTGGCCAATTACCATCAGCCCCAGCATTTT. It is translated as CASSLANYHQPQHF.

The rearrangement links TRBV5-4 to TRBJ2-7; D is uncertain. The CDR3 totals 13 residues. CDR1 and CDR2 from the germline V gene are SGHNT and YYREEE (reference sequence). The V end lost 1 base, the J end lost 7 bases, and 12 bases lay between the germline ends. CDR3 in DNA: TGTGCCAGCAGCTTGCACGGACCTTCTGAGCAGTACTTC. It yields the protein CASSLHGPSEQYF.

The genes are TRBV5-1 and TRBJ2-2; 9 bases agree with TRBD1. There are 15 residues in the CDR3. J gave up 3 bases and V 3 bases, and 3 bases lay outside the gene matches. Germline values: CDR1 SGHRS, CDR2 YFSETQ. The chain's CDR3 is CASSYGTGYTGELFF. The CDR3 nucleotides read TGCGCCAGCAGCTATGGGACAGGGTACACCGGGGAGCTGTTTTTT.

The chain carries TRBV7-8 and TRBJ1-5, with D possibly TRBD1 on 6 matching bases. Germline lookup yields CDR1 SGHVS and CDR2 FQNEAQ. CDR3 length: 14 amino acids. V shed 3 bases and J shed 4 bases, with 10 bases lying between them. CDR3 coding DNA: TGTGCCAGCAGCTTTCCAGGGACAAATCAGCCCCAGCATTTT. This translates into CASSFPGTNQPQHF. The complete variable domain, with remaining parts taken from reference TRBV7-8 and TRBJ1-5, reads GAGVSQSPRYKVAKRGQDVALRCDPISGHVSLFWYQQALGQGPEFLTYFQNEAQLDKSGLPSDRFFAERPEGSVSTLKIQRTQQEDSAVYLCASSFPGTNQPQHFGDGTRLSIL.

This clone was counted once. V gene TRBV11-2 combines with J gene TRBJ2-3, with 7 positions matching TRBD1. This CDR3 is built from 15 residues. The trim removed 2 bases at V and 7 bases at J, leaving 9 bases unmatched. The germline gives CDR1 SGHAT, CDR2 FQNNGV. CDR3 DNA: TGTGCCAGCAGCTTACGGGACAGCCAGGGATATACGCAGTATTTT. Its translation is CASSLRDSQGYTQYF.

J is TRBJ2-7 and V is TRBV10-3, with 9 bases matching TRBD2. The germline V gene encodes CDR1 ENHRY and CDR2 SYGVKD. CDR3 size: 15 residues. V was clipped by 4 bases and J by 4 bases; unmatched bases: 8. CDR3 DNA: TGTGCCATCAGTGGGGACACTAGCGGGCCATACGAGCAGTACTTC. This encodes CAISGDTSGPYEQYF.

V is TRBV15 and J is TRBJ2-7; 7 positions match TRBD2. V dropped 5 bases and J dropped 3; count of bases not matched to a gene: 16. The CDR3 length is 17 residues. Germline loops: CDR1 LNHNV, CDR2 YYDKDF (reference sequence). This chain's CDR3 is CATSRYSGIGTIYEQYF. The CDR3 nucleotides read TGTGCCACCAGCCGATATTCAGGGATCGGGACTATCTACGAGCAGTACTTC.

The chain combines TRBV19 with TRBJ1-5, with no clear D. Trimming stripped 5 bases from V and 0 bases from J, with 8 bases between. Germline V gene sequence: CDR1 LNHDA, CDR2 SQIVND (reference sequence). The CDR3 contains 14 residues. CDR3 nucleotide sequence: TGTGCCAGTAGTTCGGGATTTAGCAATCAGCCCCAGCATTTT. Translation gives CASSSGFSNQPQHF. Full variable domain (remainder filled in from reference TRBV19 and TRBJ1-5): DGGITQSPKYLFRKEGQNVTLSCEQNLNHDAMYWYRQDPGQGLRLIYYSQIVNDFQKGDIAEGYSVSREKKESFPLTVTSAQKNPTAFYLCASSSGFSNQPQHFGDGTRLSIL.

CDR3 residues: CASSQVFVGILYGYTF. CDR3 bases: TGCGCCAGCAGCCAAGTGTTCGTGGGGATTCTATATGGCTACACCTTC. The chain employs TRBV4-3 and TRBJ1-2; D gene uncertain. Germline V lookup: CDR1 LGHNA, CDR2 YSLEER. Trimming shortened V by 1 base and J by 5 bases, and 17 bases separated the two germline ends. The CDR3 is made up of 16 amino acids.